The entry below describes one T cell receptor (beta chain). Antigen: not known. The data derive from a study of long-term antiretroviral therapy in people with HIV. Study-wide results and caveats: HIV repertoires had narrower CDR3 length ranges than controls. Post-treatment diversity went higher with ART but stayed below transplant donor controls.

At survey level, the immunoSEQ assay was run in its v3.0 version. Sequencing targeted about 40,000-55,000 T-cell genomes per sample. Repertoires were generated with immunoSEQ multiplex PCR, while TCRdb's copy carries only in-frame clones and drops some. The sample shows about 50,000 clones, under 90% of them seen only once. Every HIV-positive participant received treatment in the United States. Per the germline V gene, CDR1 is MDHEN and CDR2 is SYDVKM. V was pared by 7 bases and J by 6 bases, with 11 bases of the junction left unmatched. CDR3 size: 14 residues. The chain recombines TRBV28 with TRBJ2-5; 7 bases match TRBD2. The clonotype originates from a woman between 18 and 29 years old with HIV. This specimen was unsorted PBMCs, taken 0.8 years after starting antiretroviral therapy. The CDR3 spells CASNRIAGSQTQYF. The CDR3 DNA reads TGTGCCAGCAATCGGATAGCGGGTTCCCAGACCCAGTACTTC.